Following are 24 T cell receptor beta chains from one sample sequenced in a study of sequential checkpoint blockade in melanoma. Produced via immunoSEQ multiplex PCR; TCRdb's table is partial and in-frame only. Found here are approximately 20,000 clones, more than 25% of them singletons; the top ten hold 7.2%. Noted treatment: randomized to nivolumab then ipilimumab (arm A) or the reverse (arm B). The source was tumor tissue (inferred from file names), collected from a patient given nivolumab and ipilimumab in sequence. The source is a human donor with melanoma.

This clone showed up many times. The chain uses TRBV7-5 and TRBJ2-3; the D segment call TRBD2 is taken from the table without a DNA check. TRBV7-5 is labeled a pseudogene. The CDR3 consists of 15 residues. Here the CDR3 DNA reads TGTGCCAGCAGCTTCGCGGGACTAGCGGCAGATACGCAGTATTTT. This encodes CASSFAGLAADTQYF.

The gene calls are TRBV12-5 and TRBJ2-7, with TRBD1 identical over 9 bases. CDR1 and CDR2 (germline): LGHNT, FRNRAP. The CDR3 sequence is 15 residues long. The CDR3 loop reads CASTLSGTGSHEQYF. As DNA, the CDR3 is TGTGCCAGCACCCTATCGGGGACAGGGTCCCACGAGCAGTACTTC.

This chain uses TRBV19 with TRBJ1-1, with a weak D call TRBD1 (5 bases). V gave up 8 bases and J gave up 3 bases, with 16 bases separating them. Germline-derived CDR1 and CDR2 are LNHDA and SQIVND (reference sequence). The CDR3 consists of 14 residues. The CDR3 protein is CASSPDSRHTEAFF. The CDR3, as DNA: TGTGCCAGTTCCCCTGACAGCAGACACACTGAAGCTTTCTTT.

J is TRBJ2-2 and V is TRBV19, with 7 bases that match TRBD1. CDR1 is LNHDA and CDR2 is SQIVND in the germline V gene (reference sequence). The V segment lost 0 bases and the J segment 6 bases; nucleotides outside the gene matches: 4. The CDR3 runs 15 residues. The CDR3 reads CASSIEGGYAGELFF. DNA for the CDR3: TGTGCCAGTAGTATAGAAGGGGGCTATGCCGGGGAGCTGTTTTTT.

At least ten counts were recorded for this clone. J is TRBJ1-3 and V is TRBV11-3, with TRBD1 matching over 8 bases. The V gene's germline CDR1 is SGHNT and CDR2 YENEEA. V dropped 4 bases and J dropped 5; count of bases not matched to a gene: 7. The CDR3 consists of 15 residues. The chain's CDR3 is CASSSITGGRNTIYF. CDR3 in DNA: TGTGCCAGCAGCTCCATAACAGGGGGAAGAAACACCATATATTTT.

This clone was seen only a few times. The chain is built from TRBV11-3 and TRBJ2-3, with TRBD1 matching over 10 bases. Per germline, CDR1 SGHNT and CDR2 YENEEA. The CDR3 has 15 amino acids. V was clipped by 4 bases and J by 0 bases; unmatched bases: 1. CDR3 coding DNA: TGTGCCAGCAGCTGGACAGGGGGAAGCACAGATACGCAGTATTTT. Its translation: CASSWTGGSTDTQYF.

The sample holds many counts of this clone. V and J are TRBV11-3 and TRBJ1-4; D uncertain. The CDR3 contains 14 residues. Trimming pared 3 bases from V and 4 bases from J, leaving 9 bases between. CDR1 and CDR2 (germline): SGHNT, YENEEA. The CDR3 sequence is CASSLGDNNEKLFF. The CDR3, as DNA: TGTGCCAGCAGCTTGGGAGACAATAATGAAAAACTGTTTTTT. Based on the CDR3 plus reference TRBV11-3 and TRBJ1-4, the full variable domain is EAGVVQSPRYKIIEKKQPVAFWCNPISGHNTLYWYLQNLGQGPELLIRYENEEAVDDSQLPKDRFSAERLKGVDSTLKIQPAELGDSAVYLCASSLGDNNEKLFFGSGTQLSVL.

V is TRBV18 and J is TRBJ2-3; 8 bases match TRBD1. This CDR3 has 17 amino acids. V shed 0 bases, J shed 4 bases, and the junction held 9 bases outside the gene matches. Germline V gene lookup returns CDR1 KGHSH and CDR2 LQKENI. CDR3 nucleotide sequence: TGTGCCAGCTCACCACCTTCGGACAGGGTGGTTTCAGATACGCAGTATTTT. Protein: CASSPPSDRVVSDTQYF. The full variable domain, with the rest looked up from reference TRBV18 and TRBJ2-3, is NAGVMQNPRHLVRRRGQEARLRCSPMKGHSHVYWYRQLPEEGLKFMVYLQKENIIDESGMPKERFSAEFPKEGPSILRIQQVVRGDSAAYFCASSPPSDRVVSDTQYFGPGTRLTVL.

The CDR3 sequence is CAWSRGFDEQYF. The CDR3 region has the DNA TGTGCCTGGAGCCGGGGTTTCGACGAGCAGTACTTC. The rearrangement joins TRBV30 to TRBJ2-7; the D gene is possibly TRBD2 (5 bases). V was cut by 3 bases and J by 5 bases, with 11 bases left in between. CDR3 length: 12 residues. The germline V gene has CDR1 GTSNPN and CDR2 SVGIG (reference sequence).

CDR3 bases: TGCGCCAGCAGCCAAGATCGGGGTTTAGTGCCACTCACCGGGGAGCTGTTTTTT. Translated, it gives CASSQDRGLVPLTGELFF. The chain joins TRBV4-1 to TRBJ2-2; a possible D gene is TRBD2 (5 bases). The CDR3 is made up of 18 amino acids. The germline V gene has CDR1 MGHRA and CDR2 YSYEKL. V shed 0 bases and J shed 4 bases, with 18 bases lying between them.

V and J are TRBV7-2 and TRBJ1-1, with 7 bases fitting TRBD1. The V and J ends lost 2 bases and 4 bases, in that order; junction bases with no gene match: 1. CDR1 and CDR2 from the germline V gene are SGHTA and FQGNSA. The CDR3 consists of 13 residues. DNA of the CDR3: TGTGCCAGCAGCTTACAGGGGGGCACTGAAGCTTTCTTT. Protein sequence: CASSLQGGTEAFF.

This clone has ten or more counts. V is TRBV12-5 and J is TRBJ2-2; D tentatively fits TRBD1 or TRBD2 (6 bases each). The germline V gene encodes CDR1 LGHNT and CDR2 FRNRAP. This CDR3 spans 15 amino acids. The CDR3 reads CASTGGQANTGELFF. The CDR3 DNA sequence: TGTGCCAGCACTGGGGGGCAGGCGAACACCGGGGAGCTGTTTTTT.

This clone was counted a few times. The J gene is TRBJ1-2, the V gene TRBV4-1, with TRBD1 matching 8 bases. The V gene's germline CDR1 is MGHRA and CDR2 YSYEKL. The CDR3 totals 15 residues. Losses at the gene ends were 3 bases for V and 3 bases for J; bases not matched to a gene: 6. The CDR3 loop reads CASSQDLQGDYGYTF. CDR3 DNA: TGCGCCAGCAGCCAGGATCTACAGGGGGACTATGGCTACACCTTC.

The chain uses TRBV14 and TRBJ1-1, with 9 bases fitting TRBD1. V trimming: 4 bases; J trimming: 0 bases; junction bases outside the gene matches: 15. From germline, CDR1 is SGHDN and CDR2 FVKESK. The CDR3 has 19 amino acids. Written as DNA, the CDR3 is TGTGCCAGCAGCCGAATATTGAGCGGGACAGGGTCTATGAACACTGAAGCTTTCTTT. Translating gives CASSRILSGTGSMNTEAFF.

This clone was detected a few times. The gene calls are TRBV2 and TRBJ2-3; TRBD2 matches at 8 bases. V gave up 8 bases and J gave up 5 bases; unmatched junction bases: 15. Germline loops: CDR1 SNHLY, CDR2 FYNNEI. The CDR3 totals 16 residues. The CDR3 sequence: CASVTVPGLDVDTQYF. The CDR3 nucleotides are TGTGCCAGCGTTACGGTACCGGGACTAGATGTAGATACGCAGTATTTT. Variable domain in full (rest from reference TRBV2 and TRBJ2-3): EPEVTQTPSHQVTQMGQEVILRCVPISNHLYFYWYRQILGQKVEFLVSFYNNEISEKSEIFDDQFSVERPDGSNFTLKIRSTKLEDSAMYFCASVTVPGLDVDTQYFGPGTRLTVL.

The CDR3 loop is CASSYFVGEAFF. CDR3 nucleotide sequence: TGTGCCAGCAGTTACTTCGTGGGTGAAGCTTTCTTT. The chain combines TRBV6-8 with TRBJ1-1; D gene unclear. In germline, CDR1 is MNHGY, CDR2 SAAAGT. The CDR3 consists of 12 residues. Trimming took off 1 base at V and 7 bases at J, with 7 bases between the two ends.

This sequence joins TRBV28 and TRBJ2-1, with TRBD2 matching 9 bases. The germline gives CDR1 MDHEN, CDR2 SYDVKM. The junction had 5 bases not matched to a gene; V was cut back by 4 bases and J by 1 base. The CDR3 length is 16 residues. The CDR3 DNA is TGTGCCAGCAGTTCCCCACTAGCGGGTTCCTACAATGAGCAGTTCTTC. Its translation is CASSSPLAGSYNEQFF.

This clone has more than one count but fewer than ten. The chain has TRBV19 and TRBJ2-7; the match to TRBD1 covers 8 bases. The CDR3 sequence is 14 residues long. The germline V gene encodes CDR1 LNHDA and CDR2 SQIVND (reference sequence). V trimming: 5 bases; J trimming: 3 bases; junction bases outside the gene matches: 6. The CDR3 DNA is TGTGCCAGTAGTCCTCGGACAGGGAACTACGAGCAGTACTTC. Translated: CASSPRTGNYEQYF.

This clone was found a few times. The genes are TRBV6-8 and TRBJ2-3; 7 positions match TRBD1. V gave up 6 bases and J gave up 5 bases; unmatched junction bases: 11. The CDR3 has 15 residues. Per the germline V gene, CDR1 is MNHGY and CDR2 is SAAAGT. CDR3 nucleotide sequence: TGTGCCAGCAGCCCCGACCATGCAGGGGGAGATACGCAGTATTTT. The encoded protein is CASSPDHAGGDTQYF.

The chain links TRBV19 to TRBJ2-2; 10 positions agree with TRBD2. The junction had 2 bases not matched to a gene; V was cut back by 10 bases and J by 0 bases. Per the germline V gene, CDR1 is LNHDA and CDR2 is SQIVND (reference sequence). The CDR3 has 14 residues. CDR3: CATSGRANTGELFF. In nucleotides, the CDR3 is TGTGCCACCAGCGGGAGGGCGAACACCGGGGAGCTGTTTTTT.

The chain carries TRBV19 and TRBJ2-7; 9 bases agree with TRBD1. CDR1 is LNHDA and CDR2 is SQIVND in the germline V gene (reference sequence). V dropped 6 bases and J dropped 0; count of bases not matched to a gene: 6. There are 15 residues in the CDR3. CDR3 coding DNA: TGTGCCAGTAGCCGGGGACAGGGAAGCTCCTACGAGCAGTACTTC. Protein sequence: CASSRGQGSSYEQYF. The full variable domain, with the rest looked up from reference TRBV19 and TRBJ2-7, is DGGITQSPKYLFRKEGQNVTLSCEQNLNHDAMYWYRQDPGQGLRLIYYSQIVNDFQKGDIAEGYSVSREKKESFPLTVTSAQKNPTAFYLCASSRGQGSSYEQYFGPGTRLTVT.

V usage is TRBV6-8 and J usage is TRBJ2-7; tentatively, D is TRBD1 (5 bases). Trimming pared 2 bases from V and 5 bases from J, leaving 10 bases between. CDR1 MNHGY and CDR2 SAAAGT come from the germline V gene. The CDR3 has 13 residues. CDR3 sequence (DNA): TGTGCCAGCAGTTACCTTCAACAGGACGAGCAGTACTTC. The encoded protein is CASSYLQQDEQYF.

This clone was seen at least ten times. The rearrangement joins TRBV11-3 to TRBJ1-4; no reliable D call. This CDR3 has 15 residues. V lost 5 bases to trimming and J lost 7 bases, with 17 bases between them. Germline V gene sequence: CDR1 SGHNT, CDR2 YENEEA. CDR3 in DNA: TGTGCCAGCAGCCGTGACCACCTGGAAGGTGAAAAACTGTTTTTT. Amino acids: CASSRDHLEGEKLFF.

This clone was seen only a few times. The CDR3 sequence is CASSISMPGNTEAFF. The CDR3 region has the DNA TGTGCCAGTAGTATATCGATGCCAGGGAACACTGAAGCTTTCTTT. The gene calls are TRBV19 and TRBJ1-1, with D hard to call. The V end lost 2 bases, the J end lost 1 base, and 11 bases lay between the germline ends. This CDR3 region has 15 residues. Germline loops: CDR1 LNHDA, CDR2 SQIVND (reference sequence).